This entry concerns a single T cell receptor (beta chain). Its antigen remains unknown. Before sequencing, viral peptide pools were used by the ViraFEST assay to expand antigen-specific CD4+ T cells. The culture ran for 10 days before CD4+ T cells were isolated. Either the BNT162b2 or mRNA-1273 vaccine was given to participants in two doses. A half-medium replacement with IL-2 medium was carried out on days 3 and 7. The data stem from a study of vaccination effects on CD4 cells after COVID-19. V lost 0 bases and J 5 bases, leaving 11 bases between the germline ends. The germline V gene encodes CDR1 SGHRS and CDR2 YFSETQ. This CDR3 region has 15 residues. Only in-frame clones appear in the TCRdb table, and some are missing; sequencing was by immunoSEQ multiplex PCR. The sample carries 60,000 to 90,000 clones, about 80% recorded once.

Sequenced here: CD4+ T cells from PBMCs cultured with HCoV-229E spike peptides, sampled after COVID-19 vaccination. J is TRBJ2-2 and V is TRBV5-1; D is perhaps TRBD1 (6 bases). This receptor was obtained from a human donor who received a COVID-19 vaccine. The CDR3 sequence: CASSLGAGATGELFF. CDR3 DNA sequence: TGCGCCAGCAGCTTGGGGGCAGGGGCTACCGGGGAGCTGTTTTTT.